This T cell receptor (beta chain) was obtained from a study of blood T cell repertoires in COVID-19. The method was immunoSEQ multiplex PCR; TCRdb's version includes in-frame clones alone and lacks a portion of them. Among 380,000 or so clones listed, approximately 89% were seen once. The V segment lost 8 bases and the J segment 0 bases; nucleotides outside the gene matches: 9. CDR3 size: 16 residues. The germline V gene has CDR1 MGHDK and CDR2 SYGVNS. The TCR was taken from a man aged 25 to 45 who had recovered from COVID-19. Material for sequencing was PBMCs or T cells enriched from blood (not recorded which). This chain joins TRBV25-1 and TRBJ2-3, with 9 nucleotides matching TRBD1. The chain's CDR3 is CASRTRTGASTDTQYF. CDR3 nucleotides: TGTGCCAGCCGAACCCGGACAGGGGCTAGCACAGATACGCAGTATTTT. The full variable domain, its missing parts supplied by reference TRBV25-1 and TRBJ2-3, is EADIYQTPRYLVIGTGKKITLECSQTMGHDKMYWYQQDPGMELHLIHYSYGVNSTEKGDLSSESTVSRIRTEHFPLTLESARPSHTSQYLCASRTRTGASTDTQYFGPGTRLTVL.